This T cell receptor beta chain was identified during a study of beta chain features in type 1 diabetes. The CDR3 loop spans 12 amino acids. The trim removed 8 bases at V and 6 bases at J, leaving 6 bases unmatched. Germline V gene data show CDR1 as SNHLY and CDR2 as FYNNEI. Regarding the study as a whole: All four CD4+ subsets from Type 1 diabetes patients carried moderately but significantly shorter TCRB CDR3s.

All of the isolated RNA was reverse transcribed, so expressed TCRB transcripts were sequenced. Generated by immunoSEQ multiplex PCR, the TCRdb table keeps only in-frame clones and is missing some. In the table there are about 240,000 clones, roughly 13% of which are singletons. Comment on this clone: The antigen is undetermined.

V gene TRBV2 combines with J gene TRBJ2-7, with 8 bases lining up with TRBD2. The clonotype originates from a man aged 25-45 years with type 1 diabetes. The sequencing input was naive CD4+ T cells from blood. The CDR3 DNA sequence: TGTGCCAGCGGCCCCCGGGGGGGCGAGCAGTACTTC. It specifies CASGPRGGEQYF.